This T cell receptor beta chain was found in a study of a mutant IDH1 vaccine in newly diagnosed glioma. Study details: Pretreatment consisted of radiotherapy, temozolomide, or both, with most receiving both.

This clone was seen a handful of times. Its specificity is unknown. Some clones are missing from TCRdb's copy, which holds only in-frame ones; the method was immunoSEQ multiplex PCR. This sample has 30,000 to 35,000 clones, with 56% found just once. Time point noted: week 5, during vaccination. The investigators gave 300 ug of mutant IDH1 20-mer peptide in each vaccine dose, together with topical imiquimod. V was pared by 8 bases and J by 1 base, with 9 bases between. The CDR3 contains 12 residues. Germline CDR1 MNHNS, CDR2 SASEGT. This chain connects TRBV6-1 to TRBJ2-7; TRBD2 might be the D (6 bases). The TCR was taken from a woman under 30 with glioma. The specimen comprised PBMCs, sampled from a glioma patient whose treatment included an IDH1 peptide vaccine. For the CDR3, the DNA is TGTGCCAGCCGGGAGTATTCCTACGAGCAGTACTTC. This encodes CASREYSYEQYF.